The entry below gives a single TCR beta chain sequence along with its context. Its specificity is unknown. This CDR3 spans 13 amino acids. Trimming stripped 2 bases from V and 4 bases from J, with 6 bases between. Germline V gene lookup returns CDR1 MNHEY and CDR2 SVGAGI. Sequencing was performed with immunoSEQ multiplex PCR; in TCRdb, only in-frame clones are kept and a portion is missing. Here the sample spans 30,000 to 35,000 clones, approximately 86% being singletons. The data derive from a study of STAT5B mutations in CD4+ large granular lymphocyte leukemia. Turning to the study itself: The CDR3 'QG' motif was associated with a particular HLA allele among healthy donors. Study conclusions and caveats: Higher CD4+ than CD8+ T-LGLL clonality might reflect small sample size. Top patient clones used TRBV06 genes more often: 8/27 versus 2/35 in controls.

The rearrangement links TRBV6-5 to TRBJ1-5; no firm D call. This receptor was taken from a human donor in good health. The specimen was CD4+ T cells from blood buffy coats. The CDR3 reads CASSYRENQPQHF. The CDR3 DNA follows: TGTGCCAGCAGTTACAGGGAGAATCAGCCCCAGCATTTT.